This T cell receptor (beta chain) comes out of a study of response to subunit inactivated influenza vaccine. General observations from the study: Every seasonal influenza vaccination brings in few new T cells, the authors suggested.

V lost 1 base to trimming and J lost 5 bases, with 9 bases between them. The germline CDR1 and CDR2 sequences are MNHEY and SVGEGT. The CDR3 sequence is 14 residues long. TCRdb called the RT-PCR reads again in MiXCR, with one record for every CDR3 protein. The sample yields 400,000 to 650,000 distinct CDR3 sequences, 6% to 9% seen once. In this sample, this clonotype turned up a few times. The antigen is not known. Sequenced here: PBMCs from blood, sampled about 23 months after vaccination. This TCR derives from a man aged 50 to 69 who received an inactivated influenza vaccine. This chain connects TRBV6-2 or TRBV6-3 to TRBJ2-1; the D is unclear. The CDR3 sequence: CASSYLGADNEQFF. In nucleotides, the CDR3 is TGTGCCAGCAGTTACTTGGGTGCGGACAATGAGCAGTTCTTC.